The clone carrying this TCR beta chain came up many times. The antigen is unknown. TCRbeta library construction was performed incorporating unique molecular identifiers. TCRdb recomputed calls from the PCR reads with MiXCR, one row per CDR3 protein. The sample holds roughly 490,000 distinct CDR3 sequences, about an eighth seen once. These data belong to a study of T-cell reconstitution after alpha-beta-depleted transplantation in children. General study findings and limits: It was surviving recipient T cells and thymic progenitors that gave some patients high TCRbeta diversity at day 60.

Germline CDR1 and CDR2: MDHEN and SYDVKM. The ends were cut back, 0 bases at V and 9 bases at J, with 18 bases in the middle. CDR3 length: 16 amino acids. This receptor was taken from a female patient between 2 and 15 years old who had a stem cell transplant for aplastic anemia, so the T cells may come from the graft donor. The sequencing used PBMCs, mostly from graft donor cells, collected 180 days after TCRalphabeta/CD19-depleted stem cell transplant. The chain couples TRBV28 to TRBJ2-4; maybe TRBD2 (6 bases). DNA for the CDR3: TGTGCCAGCAGTTTATGGCGGGGCTCAGGATTCAGCATTCAGTACTTC. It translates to CASSLWRGSGFSIQYF.